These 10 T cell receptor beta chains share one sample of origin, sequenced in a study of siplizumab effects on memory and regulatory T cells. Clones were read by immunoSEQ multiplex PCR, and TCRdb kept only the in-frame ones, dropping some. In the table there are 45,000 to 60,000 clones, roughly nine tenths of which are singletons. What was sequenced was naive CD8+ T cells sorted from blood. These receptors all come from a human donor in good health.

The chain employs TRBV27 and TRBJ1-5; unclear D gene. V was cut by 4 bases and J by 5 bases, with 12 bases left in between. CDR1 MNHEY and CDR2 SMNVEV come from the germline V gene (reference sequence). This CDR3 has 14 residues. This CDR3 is CASSSEREDQPQHF. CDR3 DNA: TGTGCCAGCAGTTCCGAGCGAGAGGATCAGCCCCAGCATTTT.

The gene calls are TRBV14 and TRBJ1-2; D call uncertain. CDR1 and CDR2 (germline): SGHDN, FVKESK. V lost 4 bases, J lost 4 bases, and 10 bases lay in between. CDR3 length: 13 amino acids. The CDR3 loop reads CASSRAGIYGYTF. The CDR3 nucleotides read TGTGCCAGCAGCCGCGCGGGGATCTATGGCTACACCTTC.

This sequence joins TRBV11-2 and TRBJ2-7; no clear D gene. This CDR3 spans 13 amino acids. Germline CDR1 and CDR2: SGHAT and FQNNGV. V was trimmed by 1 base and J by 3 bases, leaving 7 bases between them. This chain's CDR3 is CASSLGYYYEQYF. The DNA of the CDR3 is TGTGCCAGCAGCTTAGGGTACTACTACGAGCAGTACTTC. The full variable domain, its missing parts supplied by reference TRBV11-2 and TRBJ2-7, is EAGVAQSPRYKIIEKRQSVAFWCNPISGHATLYWYQQILGQGPKLLIQFQNNGVVDDSQLPKDRFSAERLKGVDSTLKIQPAKLEDSAVYLCASSLGYYYEQYFGPGTRLTVT.

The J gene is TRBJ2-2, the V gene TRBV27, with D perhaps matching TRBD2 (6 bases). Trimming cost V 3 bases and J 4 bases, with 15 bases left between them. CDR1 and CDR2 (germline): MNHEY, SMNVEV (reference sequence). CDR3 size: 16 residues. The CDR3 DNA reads TGTGCCAGCAGTTTCCTACTAGCCCTACCCACCGGGGAGCTGTTTTTT. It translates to CASSFLLALPTGELFF.

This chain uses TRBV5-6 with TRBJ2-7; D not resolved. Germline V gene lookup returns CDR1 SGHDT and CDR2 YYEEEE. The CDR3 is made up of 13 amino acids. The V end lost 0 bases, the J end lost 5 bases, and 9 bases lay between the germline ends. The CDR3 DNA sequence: TGTGCCAGCAGCTTGGAAATTTACCACGAGCAGTACTTC. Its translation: CASSLEIYHEQYF.

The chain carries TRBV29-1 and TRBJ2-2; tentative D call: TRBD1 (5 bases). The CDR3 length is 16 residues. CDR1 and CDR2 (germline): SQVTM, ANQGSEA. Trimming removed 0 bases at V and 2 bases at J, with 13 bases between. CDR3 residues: CSVEDRVRANTGELFF. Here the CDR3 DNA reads TGCAGCGTTGAAGATCGAGTCAGGGCCAACACCGGGGAGCTGTTTTTT.

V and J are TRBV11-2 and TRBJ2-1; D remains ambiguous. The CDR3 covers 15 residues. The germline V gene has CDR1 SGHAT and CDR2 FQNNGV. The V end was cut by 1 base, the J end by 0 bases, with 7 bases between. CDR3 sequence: CASSLGPSSYNEQFF. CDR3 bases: TGTGCCAGCAGCTTAGGACCGAGCTCCTACAATGAGCAGTTCTTC.

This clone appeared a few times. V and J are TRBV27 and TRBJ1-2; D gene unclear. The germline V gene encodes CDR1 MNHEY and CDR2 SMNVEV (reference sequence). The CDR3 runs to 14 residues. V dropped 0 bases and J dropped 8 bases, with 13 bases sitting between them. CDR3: CASSLSFGVPGYTF. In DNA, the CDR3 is TGTGCCAGCAGTTTATCGTTCGGGGTCCCAGGCTACACCTTC.

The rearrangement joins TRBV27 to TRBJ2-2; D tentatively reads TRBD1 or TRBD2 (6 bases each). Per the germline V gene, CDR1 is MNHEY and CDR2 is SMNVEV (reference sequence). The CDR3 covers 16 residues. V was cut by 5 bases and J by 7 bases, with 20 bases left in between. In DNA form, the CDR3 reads TGTGCCAGCAGTAACCTAATAGGGGGGCTCGACGGGGAGCTGTTTTTT. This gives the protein CASSNLIGGLDGELFF.

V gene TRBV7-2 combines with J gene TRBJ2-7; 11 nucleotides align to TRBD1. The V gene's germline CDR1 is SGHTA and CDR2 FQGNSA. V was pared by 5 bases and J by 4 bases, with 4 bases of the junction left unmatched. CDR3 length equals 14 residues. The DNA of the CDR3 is TGTGCCAGCAGCGACCGGGACAGGGGGTACGAGCAGTACTTC. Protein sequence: CASSDRDRGYEQYF.